The T cell receptor beta chain under discussion was sequenced for a study of cytomegalovirus exposure and HLA in healthy donors. The study ran its PCR with 60 Vbeta and 13 Jbeta primers. TCRdb's table, derived via immunoSEQ multiplex PCR, lists solely in-frame clones and lacks some. The sample yields around 210,000 clones, roughly 84% seen once. The CDR3 loop spans 15 amino acids. CDR1 and CDR2 (germline): LNHDA, SQIVND (reference sequence). Trimming cost V 1 base and J 2 bases; bases outside gene matches: 4. The chain carries TRBV19 and TRBJ2-7; 8 nucleotides agree with TRBD2. Sequenced sample: PBMCs. This TCR was recovered from a man over 45 in good health and CMV-seronegative. The CDR3 is CASSIGLAGTYEQYF. In DNA form, the CDR3 reads TGTGCCAGTAGTATAGGTTTAGCGGGGACCTACGAGCAGTACTTC.